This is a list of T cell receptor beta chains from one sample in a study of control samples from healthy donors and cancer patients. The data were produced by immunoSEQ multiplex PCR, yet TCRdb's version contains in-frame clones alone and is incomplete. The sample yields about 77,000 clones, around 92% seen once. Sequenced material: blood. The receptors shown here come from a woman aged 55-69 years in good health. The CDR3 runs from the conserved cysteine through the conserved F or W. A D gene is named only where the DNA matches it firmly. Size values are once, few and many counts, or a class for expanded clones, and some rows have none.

CASSTEPAGELFF TGTGCCAGTAGTACCGAGCCCGCCGGGGAGCTGTTTTTT TRBJ2-2 TRBV19 NA NA
CASSISGRYGYTF TGTGCCAGTAGTATCTCCGGGAGGTATGGCTACACCTTC TRBJ1-2 TRBV19 NA NA
CASSFSTVAKTQYF TGTGCCAGCAGTTTCTCGACAGTCGCAAAGACCCAGTACTTC TRBJ2-5 TRBV27 NA NA
CASSEEALGGMNTEAFF TGTGCCAGCAGTGAAGAGGCCCTTGGGGGAATGAACACTGAAGCTTTCTTT TRBJ1-1 TRBV2 NA NA
CASSKRGRAYEQYF TGTGCCAGCAGTAAACGGGGTAGAGCCTACGAGCAGTACTTC TRBJ2-7 TRBV6-5 NA NA
CASSTRTSGNFYNEQFF TGCGCCAGCAGTACAAGGACTAGCGGGAATTTCTACAATGAGCAGTTCTTC TRBJ2-1 TRBV5-1 NA TRBD2
CASSLGGTQNIQYF TGTGCCAGCAGCTTAGGGGGGACCCAAAACATTCAGTACTTC TRBJ2-4 TRBV11-2 NA NA
CASTSRGGAVDSPLHF TGTGCCAGCACCTCGCGCGGGGGAGCGGTGGACTCACCCCTCCACTTT TRBJ1-6 TRBV5-5 NA NA
CAWTTAADVYF TGTGCCTGGACCACCGCAGCGGATGTATATTTT TRBJ1-3 TRBV30 NA NA
CASSLAALTGLYEQYF TGCGCCAGCAGCTTGGCCGCTCTGACAGGGCTGTACGAGCAGTACTTC TRBJ2-7 TRBV5-1 NA TRBD1
CASSSRPWGGELFF TGTGCCAGCAGCTCCCGACCCTGGGGCGGGGAGCTGTTTTTT TRBJ2-2 TRBV7-9 NA NA
CASLLRGDGYEQYF TGTGCCAGCCTGTTACGTGGGGATGGCTACGAGCAGTACTTC TRBJ2-7 TRBV6-5 NA NA
CASSVGQGGYEQYF TGCGCCAGCAGCGTCGGACAGGGGGGCTACGAGCAGTACTTC TRBJ2-7 TRBV5-1 NA TRBD1
CASSSSGRAGEQYF TGTGCCAGCAGTTCCAGCGGGAGGGCCGGGGAGCAGTACTTC TRBJ2-7 TRBV6-6 NA TRBD2
CASRGQITNYGYTF TGTGCCAGCAGGGGACAGATAACCAACTATGGCTACACCTTC TRBJ1-2 TRBV2 NA TRBD1
CASSLPGGSNEKLFF TGTGCCAGCAGCCTCCCCGGGGGCTCTAATGAAAAACTGTTTTTT TRBJ1-4 TRBV28 NA NA
CASTGGGETQYF TGTGCCAGCACGGGAGGGGGAGAGACCCAGTACTTC TRBJ2-5 TRBV2 NA TRBD2
CASSLSGQPRTGNTIYF TGTGCCAGCAGTTTATCTGGTCAGCCCCGAACGGGAAACACCATATATTTT TRBJ1-3 TRBV27 NA NA
CASSPPERGRNQPQHF TGTGCCAGCAGTCCCCCTGAGAGGGGGCGGAATCAGCCCCAGCATTTT TRBJ1-5 TRBV6-6 once TRBD1
CASSDSRREETQYF TGTGCCAGCAGTGACTCTAGGCGAGAAGAGACCCAGTACTTC TRBJ2-5 TRBV25-1 NA NA
CARRGGLNIQYF TGTGCCAGAAGGGGGGGACTAAACATTCAGTACTTC TRBJ2-4 TRBV5-3 NA NA
CASSSDSNTEAFF TGTGCCAGCAGCTCCGACAGTAACACTGAAGCTTTCTTT TRBJ1-1 TRBV11-3 once NA
CASSPPGGRNEQFF TGTGCCAGCTCACCACCGGGAGGCCGGAATGAGCAGTTCTTC TRBJ2-1 TRBV18 NA NA
CASSIRLVSDTQYF TGTGCCAGTAGTATACGACTAGTATCAGATACGCAGTATTTT TRBJ2-3 TRBV19 NA NA
CASSQDPIGVGPLEAFF TGTGCCAGCAGCCAAGACCCGATCGGAGTCGGCCCACTTGAAGCTTTCTTT TRBJ1-1 TRBV14 NA NA
CASSSPSGSGEQFF TGTGCCAGCAGCTCTCCTAGCGGGAGTGGTGAGCAGTTCTTC TRBJ2-1 TRBV11-3 NA TRBD2
CASTRTETQYF TGTGCCAGCACTAGGACGGAGACCCAGTACTTC TRBJ2-5 TRBV7-9 NA NA
CATSEGRGRPETQYF TGTGCCACCAGTGAAGGCAGGGGACGGCCAGAGACCCAGTACTTC TRBJ2-5 TRBV24-1 NA NA
CASRVAAVTSYEQYF TGTGCCAGCAGGGTCGCTGCGGTTACCTCCTACGAGCAGTACTTC TRBJ2-7 TRBV11-2 NA NA
CAISEPSGKLAGNTGELFF TGTGCCATCAGTGAACCTTCCGGGAAACTAGCGGGGAACACCGGGGAGCTGTTTTTT TRBJ2-2 TRBV10-3 NA TRBD2
CATSDSPSWGAGGYTF TGTGCCACCAGTGATTCCCCATCGTGGGGGGCGGGTGGCTACACCTTC TRBJ1-2 TRBV24-1 NA NA
CATRQMMNTEAFF TGTGCCACCCGACAGATGATGAACACTGAAGCTTTCTTT TRBJ1-1 TRBV7-9 NA NA
CASSQGSNYGYTF TGTGCCAGCAGCCAAGGGTCCAACTATGGCTACACCTTC TRBJ1-2 TRBV3-1/TRBV3-2 NA NA
CASSLGVSRDNEQFF TGTGCCAGCAGCTTGGGCGTCAGTCGGGACAATGAGCAGTTCTTC TRBJ2-1 TRBV5-8 NA NA
CASSFGTGNEQFF TGTGCCAGCAGTTTCGGGACAGGGAATGAGCAGTTCTTC TRBJ2-1 TRBV6-5 once TRBD1
CASSQGAGLNNEQFF TGCGCCAGCAGCCAAGGGGCGGGCCTAAACAATGAGCAGTTCTTC TRBJ2-1 TRBV10-2 many NA
CASSQGLLSGANVLTF TGCGCCAGCAGCCAAGGGCTCCTGTCTGGGGCCAACGTCCTGACTTTC TRBJ2-6 TRBV4-3 NA NA
CASLRGAEAFF TGTGCCAGCCTACGAGGGGCGGAAGCTTTCTTT TRBJ1-1 TRBV27 once NA
CAAAAGSYEQYF TGTGCAGCCGCAGCCGGTTCCTACGAGCAGTACTTC TRBJ2-7 TRBV6-5 NA NA
CASSEKGIQPQHF TGTGCCAGCAGTGAAAAGGGAATTCAGCCCCAGCATTTT TRBJ1-5 TRBV2 NA NA
CASSFTGRLNTEAFF TGTGCCAGCAGTTTTACTGGCCGCCTGAACACTGAAGCTTTCTTT TRBJ1-1 TRBV28 NA NA
CASRPGGSGNTIYF TGTGCCAGCCGACCTGGGGGATCTGGAAACACCATATATTTT TRBJ1-3 TRBV27 NA NA
CASSPSITDRGYGYTF TGTGCCAGTAGTCCCTCGATTACCGACAGGGGCTATGGCTACACCTTC TRBJ1-2 TRBV19 NA TRBD1
CASSQDLGQATGYTF TGCGCCAGCAGCCAAGATCTGGGACAGGCTACAGGCTACACCTTC TRBJ1-2 TRBV4-3 NA TRBD1
CASSPFTDTQYF TGTGCCAGCAGCCCGTTCACAGATACGCAGTATTTT TRBJ2-3 TRBV14 NA NA
CASSEYMGGYTF TGTGCCAGCAGTGAATATATGGGGGGCTACACCTTC TRBJ1-2 TRBV25-1 large NA
CASSENVKMEAFF TGTGCCAGCAGTGAAAACGTGAAGATGGAAGCTTTCTTT TRBJ1-1 TRBV25-1 NA NA
CASSFLQGRSGQFF TGTGCCAGCAGTTTCCTTCAGGGGAGGTCGGGGCAGTTCTTC TRBJ2-1 TRBV27 NA NA
CASSLVSGFQLF TGTGCCAGCAGCCTAGTAAGCGGGTTCCAGCTCTTC TRBJ2-1 TRBV3-1/TRBV3-2 NA NA
CASSAGTGSNYGYTF TGTGCCAGCAGCGCGGGAACAGGGTCTAACTATGGCTACACCTTC TRBJ1-2 TRBV9 NA NA